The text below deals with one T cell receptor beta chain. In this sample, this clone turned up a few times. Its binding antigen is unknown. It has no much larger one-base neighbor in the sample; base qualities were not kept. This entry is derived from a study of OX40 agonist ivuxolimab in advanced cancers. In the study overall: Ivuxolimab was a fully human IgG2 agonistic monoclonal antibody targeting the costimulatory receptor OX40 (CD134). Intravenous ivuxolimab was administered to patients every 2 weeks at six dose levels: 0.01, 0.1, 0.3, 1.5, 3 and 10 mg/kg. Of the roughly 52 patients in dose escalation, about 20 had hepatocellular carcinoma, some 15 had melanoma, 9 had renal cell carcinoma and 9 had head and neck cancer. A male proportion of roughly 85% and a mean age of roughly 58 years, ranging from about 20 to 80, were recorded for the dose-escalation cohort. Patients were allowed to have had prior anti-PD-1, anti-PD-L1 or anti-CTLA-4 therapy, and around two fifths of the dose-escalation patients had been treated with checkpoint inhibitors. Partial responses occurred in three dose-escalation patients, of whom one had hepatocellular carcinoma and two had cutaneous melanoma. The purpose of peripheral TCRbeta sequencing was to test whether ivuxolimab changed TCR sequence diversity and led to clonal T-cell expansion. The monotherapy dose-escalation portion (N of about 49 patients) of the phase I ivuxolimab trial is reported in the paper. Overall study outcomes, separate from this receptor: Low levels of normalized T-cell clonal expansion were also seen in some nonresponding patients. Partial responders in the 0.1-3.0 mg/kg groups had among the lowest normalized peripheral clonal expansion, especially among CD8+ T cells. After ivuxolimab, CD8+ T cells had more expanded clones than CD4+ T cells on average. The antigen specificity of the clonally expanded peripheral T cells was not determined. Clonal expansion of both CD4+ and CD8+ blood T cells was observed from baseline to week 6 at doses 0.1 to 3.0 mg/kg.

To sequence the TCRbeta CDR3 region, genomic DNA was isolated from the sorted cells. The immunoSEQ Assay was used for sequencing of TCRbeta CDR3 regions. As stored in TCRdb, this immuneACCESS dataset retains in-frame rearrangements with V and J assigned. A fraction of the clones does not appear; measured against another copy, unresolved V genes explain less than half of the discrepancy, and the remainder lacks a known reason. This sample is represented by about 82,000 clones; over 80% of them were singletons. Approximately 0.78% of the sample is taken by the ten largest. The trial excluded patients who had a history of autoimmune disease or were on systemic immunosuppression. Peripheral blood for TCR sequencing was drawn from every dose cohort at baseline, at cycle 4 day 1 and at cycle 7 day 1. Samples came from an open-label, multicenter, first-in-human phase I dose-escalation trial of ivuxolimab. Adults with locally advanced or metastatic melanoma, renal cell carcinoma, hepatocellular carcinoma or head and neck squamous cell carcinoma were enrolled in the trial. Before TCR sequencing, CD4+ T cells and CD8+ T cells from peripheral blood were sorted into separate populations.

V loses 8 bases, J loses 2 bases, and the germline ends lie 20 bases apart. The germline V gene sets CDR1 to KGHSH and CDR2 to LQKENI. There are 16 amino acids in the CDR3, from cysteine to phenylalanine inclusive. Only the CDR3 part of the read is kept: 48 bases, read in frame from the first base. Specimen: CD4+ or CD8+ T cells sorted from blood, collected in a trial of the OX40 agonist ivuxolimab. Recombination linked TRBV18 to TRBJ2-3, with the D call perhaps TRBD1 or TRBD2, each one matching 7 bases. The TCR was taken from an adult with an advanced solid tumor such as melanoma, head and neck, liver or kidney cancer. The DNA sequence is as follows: TGTGCCAGCGAGGGGGGGACAGTTCCTTACACAGATACGCAGTATTTT. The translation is CASEGGTVPYTDTQYF.